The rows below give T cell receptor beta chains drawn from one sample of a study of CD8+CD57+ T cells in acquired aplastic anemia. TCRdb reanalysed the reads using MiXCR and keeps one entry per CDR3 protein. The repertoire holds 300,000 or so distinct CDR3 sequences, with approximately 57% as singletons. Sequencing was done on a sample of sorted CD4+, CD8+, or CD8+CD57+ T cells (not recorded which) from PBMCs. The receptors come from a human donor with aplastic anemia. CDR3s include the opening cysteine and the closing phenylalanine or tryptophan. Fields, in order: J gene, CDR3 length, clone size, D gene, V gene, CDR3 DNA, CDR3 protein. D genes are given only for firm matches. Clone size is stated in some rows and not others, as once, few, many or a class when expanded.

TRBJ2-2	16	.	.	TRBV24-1	TGTGCCACCAGTGATGAGTCGGGGGGCCGGACCGGGGAGCTGTTTTTT	CATSDESGGRTGELFF
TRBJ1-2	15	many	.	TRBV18	TGTGCCAGCTCGCTTCTTGGGTCTTCTAACTATGGCTACACCTTC	CASSLLGSSNYGYTF
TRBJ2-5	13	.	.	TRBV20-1	TGCAGTGCTAGAAAACCAGGGAAAGAGACCCAGTACTTC	CSARKPGKETQYF
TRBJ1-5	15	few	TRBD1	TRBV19	TGTGCCAGTACGGTCGGGACAGGGGGCTGGCAGCCCCAGCATTTT	CASTVGTGGWQPQHF
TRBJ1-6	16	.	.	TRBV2	TGTGCCAGCAGACTCAATATCCGGGCCTCAAATTCACCCCTCCACTTT	CASRLNIRASNSPLHF
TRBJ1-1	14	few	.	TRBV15	TGTGCCACGGCGAGGGGAGCCTTGAACACTGAAGCTTTCTTT	CATARGALNTEAFF
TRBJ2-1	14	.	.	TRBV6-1	TGTGCCAGCAGTGAAGGAGGGTCTGGCGGTGAGCAGTTCTTC	CASSEGGSGGEQFF
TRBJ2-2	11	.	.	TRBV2	TGTGCCAGCACCTGGGGCGGGGAGCTGTTTTTT	CASTWGGELFF
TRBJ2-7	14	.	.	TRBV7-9	TGTGCCAGCAGCTCTAGCGCCAGCTCCTACGAGCAGTACTTC	CASSSSASSYEQYF
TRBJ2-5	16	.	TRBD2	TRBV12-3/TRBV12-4	TGTGCCAGCAGTTTAGCGCAGACTAGCGGGAGGGAGACCCAGTACTTC	CASSLAQTSGRETQYF
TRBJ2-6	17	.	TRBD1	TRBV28	TGTGCCAGCAGACTTACAGGGGGCTTGTCTGGGGCCAACGTCCTGACTTTC	CASRLTGGLSGANVLTF
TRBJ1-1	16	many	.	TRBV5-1	TGCGCCAGCAGCTTGGGCTATGGGGGGCCACCCACTGAAGCTTTCTTT	CASSLGYGGPPTEAFF
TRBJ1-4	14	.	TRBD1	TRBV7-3	TGTGCCAGCAGCGCAGGGGGCGCGGGTGAAAAACTGTTTTTT	CASSAGGAGEKLFF
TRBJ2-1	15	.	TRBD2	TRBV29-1	TGCAGCGTTGATCTCGGACTAGCGGGTCAAAATGAGCAGTTCTTC	CSVDLGLAGQNEQFF
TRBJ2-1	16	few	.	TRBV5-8	TGTGCCAGCAGCTTTTTCGAGGGGAGCTCCTACAATGAGCAGTTCTTC	CASSFFEGSSYNEQFF
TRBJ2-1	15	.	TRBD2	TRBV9	TGTGCCAGCAGCGGAGTCGGGGGGAGGGCTAATGAGCAGTTCTTC	CASSGVGGRANEQFF
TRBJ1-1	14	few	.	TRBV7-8	TGTGCCAGCAGCTTCGGACAGTTGAACACTGAAGCTTTCTTT	CASSFGQLNTEAFF
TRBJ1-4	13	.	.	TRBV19	TGTGCCAGTTCCGGGACCATTAATGAAAAACTGTTTTTT	CASSGTINEKLFF
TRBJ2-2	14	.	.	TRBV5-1	TGCGCCACTTCCGGGGGCGGTAGCGCCGGGGAGCTGTTTTTT	CATSGGGSAGELFF
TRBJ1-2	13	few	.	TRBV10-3	TGTGCCATCAGGCGGGCAGCGGATGGCGGCTACACCTTC	CAIRRAADGGYTF
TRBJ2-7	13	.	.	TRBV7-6	TGTGCCAGCAGCTTAACAGGGACCTACGAGCAGTACTTC	CASSLTGTYEQYF
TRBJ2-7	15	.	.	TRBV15	TGTGCCACCAGCAGAGGGTTACAGGGCTCCTACGAGCAGTACTTC	CATSRGLQGSYEQYF
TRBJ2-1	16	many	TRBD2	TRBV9	TGTGCCAGCAGCGTAGACGGGGGGGCCCGGGGGCATGAGCAGTTCTTC	CASSVDGGARGHEQFF
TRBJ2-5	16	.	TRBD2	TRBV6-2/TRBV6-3	TGTGCCAGCAGGAGACTAGCGGGTGGAGGTCGCGAGACCCAGTACTTC	CASRRLAGGGRETQYF
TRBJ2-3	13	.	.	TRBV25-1	TGTGCCAGCGGGACGCGGGGCACAGATACGCAGTATTTT	CASGTRGTDTQYF
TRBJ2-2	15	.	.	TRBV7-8	TGTGCCAGCAGCCCCCGCGGGGCAAGGACCGGGGAGCTGTTTTTT	CASSPRGARTGELFF
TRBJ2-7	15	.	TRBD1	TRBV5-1	TGCGCCAGCAGCCCTCGACAGGGGGCTGGGTACGAGCAGTACTTC	CASSPRQGAGYEQYF
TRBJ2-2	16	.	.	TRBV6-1	TGTGCCAGCAGTGAATATAAGTTCGCGAACACCGGGGAGCTGTTTTTT	CASSEYKFANTGELFF
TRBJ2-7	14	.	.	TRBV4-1	TGCGCCAGCAGCCGGGGGGCAGGGGTTGACGAGCAGTACTTC	CASSRGAGVDEQYF
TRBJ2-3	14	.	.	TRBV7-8	TGTGCCAGCAGCTTAGAATATAGCACAGATACGCAGTATTTT	CASSLEYSTDTQYF
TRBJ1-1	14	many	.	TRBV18	TGTGCCAGCTCACCTAGGACACAGAACACTGAAGCTTTCTTT	CASSPRTQNTEAFF
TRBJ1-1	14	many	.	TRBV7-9	TGTGCCAGCAGCTTTGAGGGGTCGAACACTGAAGCTTTCTTT	CASSFEGSNTEAFF
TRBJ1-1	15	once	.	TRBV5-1	TGCGCCAGCAGCGCGGACAGATTTATGAACACTGAAGCTTTCTTT	CASSADRFMNTEAFF
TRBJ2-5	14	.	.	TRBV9	TGTGCCAGCAGCGTCGGGTGGGGCTTAGAGACCCAGTACTTC	CASSVGWGLETQYF
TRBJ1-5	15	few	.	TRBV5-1	TGCGCCAGCAGCTTGGATGGGGGAAGCAATCAGCCCCAGCATTTT	CASSLDGGSNQPQHF
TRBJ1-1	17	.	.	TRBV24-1	TGTGCCACCAGTGATTTGCATCGGAGCTCCTTGAACACTGAAGCTTCCTTT	CATSDLHRSSLNTEASF
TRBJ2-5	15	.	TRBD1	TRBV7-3	TGTGCCAGCAGCCATCAGGGACAGGGGCGGGAGACCCAGTACTTC	CASSHQGQGRETQYF
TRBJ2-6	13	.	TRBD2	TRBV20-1	TGCAGTGCTCCTCGAGCGGGAGTCAACGTCCTGACTTTC	CSAPRAGVNVLTF
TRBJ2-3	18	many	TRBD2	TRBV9	TGTGCCAGCAGCGTAGCCCCAGCCCCACTAGCGGGAGTGGATACGCAGTATTTT	CASSVAPAPLAGVDTQYF
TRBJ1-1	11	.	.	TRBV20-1	TGCAGTGCTAGAGATCGGGCAGAAGCTTTCTTT	CSARDRAEAFF
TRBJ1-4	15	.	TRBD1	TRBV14	TGTGCCAGCAGTGATTTGGGGACAGGGCACGAAAAACTGTTTTTT	CASSDLGTGHEKLFF
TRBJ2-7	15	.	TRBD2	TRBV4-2	TGTGCCAGCAGCCAAGGGACTAGCGGGTTATACGAGCAGTACTTC	CASSQGTSGLYEQYF
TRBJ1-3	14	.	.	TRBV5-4	TGTGCCAGCAGCTCTCGGCCTACCGGTAACACCATATACTTT	CASSSRPTGNTIYF
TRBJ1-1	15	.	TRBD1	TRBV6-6	TGTGCCAGCAGTTACCCGGGACAGCCGAACACTGAAGCTTTCTTT	CASSYPGQPNTEAFF
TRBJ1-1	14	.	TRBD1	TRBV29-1	TGCAGCGTGCTGATGACAGGGGGCAGCACTGAAGCTTTCTTT	CSVLMTGGSTEAFF
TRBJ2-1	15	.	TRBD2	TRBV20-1	TGCAGTGCGCCTAGCGGGCACCCTAATTACAATGAGCAGTTCTTC	CSAPSGHPNYNEQFF